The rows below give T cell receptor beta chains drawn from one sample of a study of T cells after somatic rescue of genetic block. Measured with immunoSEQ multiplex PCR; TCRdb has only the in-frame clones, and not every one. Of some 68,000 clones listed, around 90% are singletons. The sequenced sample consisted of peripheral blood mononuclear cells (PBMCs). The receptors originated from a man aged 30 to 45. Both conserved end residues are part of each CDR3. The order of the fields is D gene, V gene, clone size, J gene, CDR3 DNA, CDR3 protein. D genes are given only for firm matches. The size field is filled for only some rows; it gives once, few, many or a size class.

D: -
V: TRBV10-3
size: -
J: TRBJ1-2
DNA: TGTGCCATCAGGGGGACGGTAGCTAACTATGGCTACACCTTC
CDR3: CAIRGTVANYGYTF

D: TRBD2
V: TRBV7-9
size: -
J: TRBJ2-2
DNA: TGTGCCAGCAGCCCCCGGCGGGGGGACCCTAACACCGGGGAGCTGTTTTTT
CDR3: CASSPRRGDPNTGELFF

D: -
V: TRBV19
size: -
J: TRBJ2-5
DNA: TGTGCCAGTAGTGCCCCCTGGGATCAAGAGACCCAGTACTTC
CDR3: CASSAPWDQETQYF

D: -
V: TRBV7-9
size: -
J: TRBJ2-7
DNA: TGTGCCAGCAGCTTAGAGTTTCCCTACGAGCAGTACTTC
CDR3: CASSLEFPYEQYF

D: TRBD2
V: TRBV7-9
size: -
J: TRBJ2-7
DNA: TGTGCCAGCAGCCCAACGGGCGGAGCGGGGGGACGAAGGTACGAGCAGTACTTC
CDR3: CASSPTGGAGGRRYEQYF

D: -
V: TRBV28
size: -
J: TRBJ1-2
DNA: TGTGCCAGCAGTTCCAGGGGATCTATATATGGCTACACCTTC
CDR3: CASSSRGSIYGYTF

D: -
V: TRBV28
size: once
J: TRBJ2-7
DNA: TGTGCCAGCAGTTTATTGGGGCCCGCCTCGGGCGAGCAGTACTTC
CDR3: CASSLLGPASGEQYF

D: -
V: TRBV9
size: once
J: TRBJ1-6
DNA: TGTGCCAGCAGCCCAGCCGGGAACAATTCACCCCTCCACTTT
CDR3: CASSPAGNNSPLHF

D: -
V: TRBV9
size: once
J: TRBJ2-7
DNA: TGTGCCAGCAGCGTAGCGCGGGGGACAGAATACGAGCAGTACTTC
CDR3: CASSVARGTEYEQYF

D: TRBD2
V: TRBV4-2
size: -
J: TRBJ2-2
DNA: TGTGCCAGCAGCCAAGCAGCGGGGGGTCACACCGGGGAGCTGTTTTTT
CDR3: CASSQAAGGHTGELFF

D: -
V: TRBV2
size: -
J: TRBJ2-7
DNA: TGTGCCAGCACGAACAACGGACGGTTCCACGAGCAGTACTTC
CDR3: CASTNNGRFHEQYF

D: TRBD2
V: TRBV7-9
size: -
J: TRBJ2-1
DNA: TGTGCCAGCAGCTTCAGGAAGCGGGGGGGCTCCAATGAGCAGTTCTTC
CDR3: CASSFRKRGGSNEQFF

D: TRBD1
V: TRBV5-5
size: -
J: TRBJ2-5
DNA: TGTGCCAGCAGCTTGGGACAGGGTCGGTGGGAGACCCAGTACTTC
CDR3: CASSLGQGRWETQYF

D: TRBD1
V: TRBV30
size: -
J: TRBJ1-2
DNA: TGTGCCTGGAGTGCGGACAGGGGGGGCTACACCTTC
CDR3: CAWSADRGGYTF

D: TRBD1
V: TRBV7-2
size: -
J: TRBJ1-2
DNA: TGTGCCAGCAGTCTCGTGGGACAGGGGACGGGAGGCTACACCTTC
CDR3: CASSLVGQGTGGYTF

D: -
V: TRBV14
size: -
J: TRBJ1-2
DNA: TGTGCCAGCAGCCAAGTGTCAGGACATAACTATGGCTACACCTTC
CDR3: CASSQVSGHNYGYTF

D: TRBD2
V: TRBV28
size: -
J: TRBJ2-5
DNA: TGTGCCAGCAGTTTAGGGACTAGCGGGACCTTCCAAGAGACCCAGTACTTC
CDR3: CASSLGTSGTFQETQYF

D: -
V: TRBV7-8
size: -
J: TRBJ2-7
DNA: TGTGCCAGCAGCTTAGTCGAGGGAAGTTACGAGCAGTACTTC
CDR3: CASSLVEGSYEQYF

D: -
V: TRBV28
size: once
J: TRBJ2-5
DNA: TGTGCCAGCAGTTTACGGTTATCCGAGACCCAGTACTTC
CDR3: CASSLRLSETQYF

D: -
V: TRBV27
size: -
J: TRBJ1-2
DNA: TGTGCCAGCAGTTTAGGATTATCCCTCGGCAGGCAGGGCTACACCTTC
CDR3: CASSLGLSLGRQGYTF

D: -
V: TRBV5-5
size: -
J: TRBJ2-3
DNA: TGTGCCAGCAGCTCGTTGAAAGCTAGCACAGATACGCAGTATTTT
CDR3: CASSSLKASTDTQYF

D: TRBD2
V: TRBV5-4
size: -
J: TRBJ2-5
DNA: TGTGCCAGCAGCTCCCTGGGACTAGCCCCAGAGACCCAGTACTTC
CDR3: CASSSLGLAPETQYF

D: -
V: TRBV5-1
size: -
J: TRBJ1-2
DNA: TGCGCCAGCAGCGCCGACGGGGGCTATGGCTACACCTTC
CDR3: CASSADGGYGYTF

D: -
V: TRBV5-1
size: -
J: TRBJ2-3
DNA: TGCGCCAGCAGCTTGTGGGGGGGCGGCACAGATACGCAGTATTTT
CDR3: CASSLWGGGTDTQYF

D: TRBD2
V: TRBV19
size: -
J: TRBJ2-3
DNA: TGTGCCACGGCCCCCCGGGGGGGCTTCGATACGCAGTATTTT
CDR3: CATAPRGGFDTQYF

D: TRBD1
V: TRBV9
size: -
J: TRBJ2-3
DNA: TGTGCCAGCAGCGTAGGAGGGACAGTCAGCCTTTTAGATACGCAGTATTTT
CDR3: CASSVGGTVSLLDTQYF

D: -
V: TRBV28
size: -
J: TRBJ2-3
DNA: TGTGCCAGCAGTCCCGCACTAAACACAGATACGCAGTATTTT
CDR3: CASSPALNTDTQYF

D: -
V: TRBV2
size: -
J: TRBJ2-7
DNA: TGTGCCAGCAGTGATGGGTTAACCTACGAGCAGTACTTC
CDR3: CASSDGLTYEQYF

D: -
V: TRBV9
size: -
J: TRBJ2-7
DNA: TGTGCCAGCAGCGTAGAAGTGAGCTCCTACGAGCAGTACTTC
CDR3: CASSVEVSSYEQYF

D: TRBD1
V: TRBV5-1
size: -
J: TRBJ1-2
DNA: TGCGCCAGCAGCTCCTTCGACAGGGGGGATGGCTACACCTTC
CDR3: CASSSFDRGDGYTF

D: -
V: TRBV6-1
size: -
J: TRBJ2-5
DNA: TGTGCCAGCAGTGAATTTTTGGGTTCTGTCCAAGAGACCCAGTACTTC
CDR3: CASSEFLGSVQETQYF

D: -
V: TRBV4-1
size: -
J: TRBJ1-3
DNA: TGCGCCAGCAGCCAAGCGGGACGGGGATCTGGAAACACCATATATTTT
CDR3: CASSQAGRGSGNTIYF

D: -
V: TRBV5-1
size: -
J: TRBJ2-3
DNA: TGCGCCAGCAGCTTCGGTGGGAGCACAGATACGCAGTATTTT
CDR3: CASSFGGSTDTQYF

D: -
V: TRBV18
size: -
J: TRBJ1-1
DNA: TGTGCCAGCTCACACGGGGGAGTCACTGAAGCTTTCTTT
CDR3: CASSHGGVTEAFF

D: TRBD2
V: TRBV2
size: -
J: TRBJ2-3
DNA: TGTGCCAGCAGTGGGCGGGGGCTAGCGGGCTCTGCAGATACGCAGTATTTT
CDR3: CASSGRGLAGSADTQYF

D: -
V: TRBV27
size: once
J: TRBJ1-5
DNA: TGTGCCAGCAGCACAGGGCTCCATCAGCCCCAGCATTTT
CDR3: CASSTGLHQPQHF

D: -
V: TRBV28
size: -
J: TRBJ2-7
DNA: TGTGCCAGCAGTACTCCCTGGCGGGGTCAAGAGCAGTACTTC
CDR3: CASSTPWRGQEQYF

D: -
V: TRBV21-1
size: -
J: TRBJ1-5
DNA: TGTGCCAGCAGCCCATCGGGGGGCAATCAGCCCCAGCATTTT
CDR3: CASSPSGGNQPQHF

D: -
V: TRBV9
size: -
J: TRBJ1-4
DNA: TGTGCCAGCAGCGAAGGAGCAACTAATGAAAAACTGTTTTTT
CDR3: CASSEGATNEKLFF

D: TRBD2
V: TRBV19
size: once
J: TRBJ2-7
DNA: TGTGCCAGTAGTCCGGGACTAGCGGGATACGAGCAGTACTTC
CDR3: CASSPGLAGYEQYF

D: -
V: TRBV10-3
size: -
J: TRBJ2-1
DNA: TGTGCCAGCAAGCACGCAGGGACCAGGAACAATGAGCAGTTCTTC
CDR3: CASKHAGTRNNEQFF

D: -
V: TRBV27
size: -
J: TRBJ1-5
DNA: TGTGCCAGCAGTTTATCCCTGAGGTTAAGCAATCAGCCCCAGCATTTT
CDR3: CASSLSLRLSNQPQHF

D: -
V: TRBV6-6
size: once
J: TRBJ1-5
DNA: TGTGCCAGCATGGGACGGTACAATCAGCCCCAGCATTTT
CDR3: CASMGRYNQPQHF

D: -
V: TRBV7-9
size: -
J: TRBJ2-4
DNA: TGTGCCAGCAGCTTAGTTTACGGGCCGGCCAAAAACATTCAGTACTTC
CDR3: CASSLVYGPAKNIQYF

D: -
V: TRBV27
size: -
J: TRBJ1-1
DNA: TGTGCCAGCAGTTTATGGCTAGGGACACGCACTGAAGCTTTCTTT
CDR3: CASSLWLGTRTEAFF

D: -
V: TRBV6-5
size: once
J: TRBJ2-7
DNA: TGTGCCAGCACCTTCGGGGGCTCACCCTACGAGCAGTACTTC
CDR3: CASTFGGSPYEQYF

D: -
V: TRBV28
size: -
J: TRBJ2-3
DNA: TGTGCCAGCAGTCCTCTCCCGGGGCCTATCGGGCCAGATACGCAGTATTTT
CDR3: CASSPLPGPIGPDTQYF

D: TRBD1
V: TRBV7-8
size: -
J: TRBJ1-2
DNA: TGTGCCAGCAGTTCGGTTTCACAGGGGTCGGAAGGCTACACCTTC
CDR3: CASSSVSQGSEGYTF

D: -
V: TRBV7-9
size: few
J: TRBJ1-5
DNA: TGTGCCAGCAGCTTAGAGGGAGGGAGCAATCAGCCCCAGCATTTT
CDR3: CASSLEGGSNQPQHF

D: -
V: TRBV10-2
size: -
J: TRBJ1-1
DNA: TGCGCCAGCAGTGAGCCGGACAGCGCTGAAGCTTTCTTT
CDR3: CASSEPDSAEAFF

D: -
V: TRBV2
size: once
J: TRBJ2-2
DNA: TGTGCCAGACACGTCTGGAACACCGGGGAGCTGTTTTTT
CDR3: CARHVWNTGELFF

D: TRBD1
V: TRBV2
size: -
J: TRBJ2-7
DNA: TGTGCCAGCAGAGTTTCCAGGGGGCTTGACTCCTACGAGCAGTACTTC
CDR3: CASRVSRGLDSYEQYF

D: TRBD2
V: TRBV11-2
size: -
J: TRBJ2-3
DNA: TGTGCCAGCCAAGCTAGCGGGAGTGAGACAGATACGCAGTATTTT
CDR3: CASQASGSETDTQYF

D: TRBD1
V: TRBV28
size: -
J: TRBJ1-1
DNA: TGTGCCAGCACCCAGAGCAGGGGGAGGGACACTGAAGCTTTCTTT
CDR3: CASTQSRGRDTEAFF

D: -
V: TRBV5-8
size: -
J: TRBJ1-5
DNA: TGTGCCAGCAGCTTGGGGACCCAGGAGGGGGTCAATCAGCCCCAGCATTTT
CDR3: CASSLGTQEGVNQPQHF

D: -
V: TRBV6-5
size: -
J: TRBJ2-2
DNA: TGTGCCAGCAGTCCTCAAGGGACGAACACCGGGGAGCTGTTTTTT
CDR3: CASSPQGTNTGELFF

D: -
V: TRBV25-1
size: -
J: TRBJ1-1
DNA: TGTGCCAGCAGTGGAGCGCCCGTTACCACTGAAGCTTTCTTT
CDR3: CASSGAPVTTEAFF

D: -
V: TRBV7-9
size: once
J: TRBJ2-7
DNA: TGTGCCAGCAGCTTAGCGGTCGGAGGCTCCTACGAGCAGTACTTC
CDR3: CASSLAVGGSYEQYF

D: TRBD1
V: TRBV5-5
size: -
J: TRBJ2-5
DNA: TGTGCCAGCAGCCCCGGACAGGGGGTAGGGCAAGAGACCCAGTACTTC
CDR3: CASSPGQGVGQETQYF

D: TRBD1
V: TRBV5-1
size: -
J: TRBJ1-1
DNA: TGCGCCAGCAGCGGGACAGGGCTGAACACTGAAGCTTTCTTT
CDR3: CASSGTGLNTEAFF